This T cell receptor (beta chain) derives from a study of shared clonotypes between healthy human individuals. Overall study context: The study drew on a couple of women and a few men aged 18 to 49 as donors. Whole-study findings and limits: Clonotype sharing among donors was expected to depend on sequencing depth.

Subsets obtained from CD4+ cells comprised CD45RA+ naive and CD45RA-negative memory cells. TCRdb keeps only in-frame clones here, not all; method: immunoSEQ multiplex PCR. The sample includes some 500,000 clones, 95% to 97% seen only once; the top ten take 0.06%. With respect to this clone: The antigen is not known.

Between the trimmed V and J ends, which lost 4 bases and 5 bases, there was a span of 20 bases. CDR3 length: 15 residues. Germline V gene sequence: CDR1 GTSNPN, CDR2 SVGIG (reference sequence). The J gene is TRBJ2-5, the V gene TRBV30; perhaps TRBD1 as D (5 bases). This clonotype originated in a woman in her twenties or thirties in good health. Sequencing used naive CD4+ T cells sorted from blood. The subset: CD45RA+ positively selected. CDR3 sequence reads: CAWTQSLGERETQYF. The CDR3 DNA is TGTGCCTGGACCCAAAGCCTAGGGGAAAGGGAGACCCAGTACTTC.